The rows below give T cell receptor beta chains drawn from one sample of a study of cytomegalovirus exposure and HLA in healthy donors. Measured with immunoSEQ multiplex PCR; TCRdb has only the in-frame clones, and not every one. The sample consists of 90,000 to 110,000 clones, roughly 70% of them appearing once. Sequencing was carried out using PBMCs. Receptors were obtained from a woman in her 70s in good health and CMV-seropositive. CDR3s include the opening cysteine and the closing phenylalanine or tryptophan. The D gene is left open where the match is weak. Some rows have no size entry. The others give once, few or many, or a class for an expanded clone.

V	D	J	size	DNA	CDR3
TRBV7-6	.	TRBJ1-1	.	TGTGCCAGCAGCTTATCGTTAGCGGACACTGAAGCTTTCTTT	CASSLSLADTEAFF
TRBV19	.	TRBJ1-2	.	TGTGCCAGTAGCTTTACAGGCTACTATGGCTACACCTTC	CASSFTGYYGYTF
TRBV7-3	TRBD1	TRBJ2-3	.	TGTGCCAGCAGCTTGGGACAGGCCCTCACAGATACGCAGTATTTT	CASSLGQALTDTQYF
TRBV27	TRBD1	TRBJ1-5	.	TGTGCCAGCAGCCGCGGACAGGGGGCTACCTCCAGGGTAAAAAAAATTCAGCCCCAGCATTTT	CASSRGQGATSRVKKIQPQHF
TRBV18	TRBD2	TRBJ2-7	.	TGTGCCAGCTCACTCACAGCAGGCCTAGCGGGAACCTACGAGCAGTACTTC	CASSLTAGLAGTYEQYF
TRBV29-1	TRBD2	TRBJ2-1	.	TGCAGCGTTGAGAGGGCGGCTAGCGGGGGCCGCCGTGACTCTTACAATGAGCAGTTCTTC	CSVERAASGGRRDSYNEQFF
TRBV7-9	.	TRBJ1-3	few	TGTGCCAGCAGCTTATCCGGGGGGGTTAACTCTGGAAACACCATATATTTT	CASSLSGGVNSGNTIYF
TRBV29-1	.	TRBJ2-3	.	TGCAGCGTTGAACCCTTCAGGGTATCAGCAGATACGCAGTATTTT	CSVEPFRVSADTQYF
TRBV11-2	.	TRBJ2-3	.	TGTGCCAGCAGACCCTCGCCAGCAGATACGCAGTATTTT	CASRPSPADTQYF
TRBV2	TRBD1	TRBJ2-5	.	TGTGCCAGCAGCGTCGGGACAGGGGCTAACCAAGAGACCCAGTACTTC	CASSVGTGANQETQYF
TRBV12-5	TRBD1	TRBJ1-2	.	TGTGCTAGTGGTTTGGTTCCAGGACAGGGGGATGGCTACACCTTC	CASGLVPGQGDGYTF
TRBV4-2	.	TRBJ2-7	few	TGTGCCAGCAGCCAAGTAGAAAGCTCTTACGAGCAGTACTTC	CASSQVESSYEQYF
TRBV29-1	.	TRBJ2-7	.	TGCAGCGCCTCAGTGTCGGGGGACGAGCAGTACTTC	CSASVSGDEQYF
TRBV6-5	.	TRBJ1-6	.	TGTGCCAGTTCAGGGCCCCTGGGGAATTCACCCCTCCACTTT	CASSGPLGNSPLHF